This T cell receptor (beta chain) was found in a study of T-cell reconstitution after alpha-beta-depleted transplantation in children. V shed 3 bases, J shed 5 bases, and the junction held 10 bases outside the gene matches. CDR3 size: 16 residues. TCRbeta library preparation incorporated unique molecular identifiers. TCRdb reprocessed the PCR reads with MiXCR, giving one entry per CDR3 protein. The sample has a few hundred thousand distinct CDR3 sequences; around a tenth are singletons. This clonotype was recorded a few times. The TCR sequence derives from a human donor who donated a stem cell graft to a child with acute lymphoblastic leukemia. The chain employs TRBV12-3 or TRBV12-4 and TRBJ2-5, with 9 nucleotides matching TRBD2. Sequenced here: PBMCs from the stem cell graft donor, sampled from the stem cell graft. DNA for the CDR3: TGTGCCAGCAGTTTCTGGGCGGGAGGGCCCGAGGAGACCCAGTACTTC. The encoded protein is CASSFWAGGPEETQYF.